The clone carrying this T cell receptor (beta chain) was observed a handful of times. The antigen is unknown. This specimen belongs to a study of blood T cells in healthy people across ages. Study-level findings and limits: Roughly linearly, TCR beta diversity per million T cells fell as age increased.

The CDR3 is 21 residues long. From germline, CDR1 is LNHNV and CDR2 YYDKDF (reference sequence). V lost 0 bases and J lost 3, with 29 bases in between. A J-beta primer mix and a sample-barcoded 5' primer were used in a second PCR of roughly 6 to 11 cycles. A tag from a template-switch adaptor with 12 random nucleotides marked each cDNA molecule. TCRdb re-derived calls from the 5' RACE reads in MiXCR, one entry per CDR3 protein. This table holds 650,000 to 900,000 distinct CDR3 sequences, around two thirds found once. This sequence joins TRBV15 and TRBJ2-5; D tentatively fits TRBD1 or TRBD2 (5 bases each). Sequenced sample: blood. This clonotype originated in a man aged 25 to 45 in good health. Here the CDR3 DNA reads TGTGCCACCAGCAGAGATGGGGACGCAGATGTAGGGTGGTCCCTTAAAGAGACCCAGTACTTC. Translating gives CATSRDGDADVGWSLKETQYF.